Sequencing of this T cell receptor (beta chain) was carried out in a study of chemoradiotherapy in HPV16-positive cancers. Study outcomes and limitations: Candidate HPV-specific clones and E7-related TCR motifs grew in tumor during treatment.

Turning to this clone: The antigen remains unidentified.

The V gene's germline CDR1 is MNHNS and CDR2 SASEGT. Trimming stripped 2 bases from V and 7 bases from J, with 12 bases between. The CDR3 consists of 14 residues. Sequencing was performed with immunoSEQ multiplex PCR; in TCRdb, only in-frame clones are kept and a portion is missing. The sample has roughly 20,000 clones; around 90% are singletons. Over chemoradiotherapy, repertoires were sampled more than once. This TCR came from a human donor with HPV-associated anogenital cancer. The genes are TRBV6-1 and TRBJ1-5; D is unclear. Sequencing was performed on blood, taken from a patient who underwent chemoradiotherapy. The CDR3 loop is CASSERQVWQPQHF. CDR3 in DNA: TGTGCCAGCAGTGAACGACAAGTCTGGCAGCCCCAGCATTTT.